This is a list of T cell receptor beta chains from one sample in a study of T cells in Graves' hyperthyroidism and ophthalmopathy. MiXCR, applied by TCRdb to the multiplex PCR reads, yields one record per CDR3 protein. The repertoire includes approximately 700,000 distinct CDR3 sequences, about 45% of them detected once, and less than 9% sits in the top ten. What was sequenced was peripheral blood or thyroid tissue (not recorded which). These receptors were taken from an adult man with Graves' disease, either hyperthyroidism or ophthalmopathy (not recorded which). CDR3s include the opening cysteine and the closing phenylalanine or tryptophan. D genes are given only for firm matches. Part of the rows lack a size; the others show once, few, many or a class for expanded clones.

TRBJ1-2 TRBV4-1 many TRBD1 TGCGCCAGCAGCCAAAGAGGGACAGCTGCTAACTATGGCTACACCTTC CASSQRGTAANYGYTF
TRBJ1-2 TRBV7-8 few NA TGTGCCAGCAGCCAAGATAGTGGCAGGGCGTATGGCTACACCTTC CASSQDSGRAYGYTF
TRBJ1-2 TRBV25-1 NA TRBD1 TGTGCCAGTAGCAAGGGGGCCCAGACGGACCACTATGGCTACACCTTC CASSKGAQTDHYGYTF
TRBJ1-3 TRBV12-3/TRBV12-4 NA TRBD1 TGTGCCAGCAGTTTATCTCAGGGGGCTATGAACACCATATATTTT CASSLSQGAMNTIYF
TRBJ2-2 TRBV29-1 NA TRBD1 TGCAGCGTTGCTGGACAGGGGGTCACCGGGGAGCTGTCTTGG CSVAGQGVTGELSW
TRBJ1-1 TRBV15 many NA TGTGCCACCAGCAGATATCCAGGGTTCGACACTGAAGCTTTCTTT CATSRYPGFDTEAFF
TRBJ2-5 TRBV6-5 NA NA TGTGCCAGCAGTTACGGCGGGGTATTCCAAGAGACCCAGTACTTC CASSYGGVFQETQYF
TRBJ2-5 TRBV20-1 NA TRBD2 TGCAGTGCTAGAGGCTCGGGACTAGCGGCCCAAGAGACCCAGTACTTC CSARGSGLAAQETQYF
TRBJ2-7 TRBV7-9 NA TRBD2 TGTGCCAGCAGACTAGGAACTAGCGGGGGCTACGAGCAGTACTTC CASRLGTSGGYEQYF
TRBJ1-2 TRBV27 NA TRBD1 TGTGCCAGCAGGGGACAGCTAACTAACTATGGCTACACCTTC CASRGQLTNYGYTF
TRBJ1-1 TRBV25-1 many NA TGTGCCAGCACCCAGACAGGACAAGTTGAAGCTTTCTTT CASTQTGQVEAFF
TRBJ1-6 TRBV29-1 NA NA TGCAGCGGGTCAGGACACCCCGGGGCCACCCTCCACTTT CSGSGHPGATLHF
TRBJ1-3 TRBV7-6 NA TRBD1 TGTGCCAGCAGCTTTACCGGGACAGCAGACACCATATATTTT CASSFTGTADTIYF
TRBJ1-5 TRBV19 NA NA TGTGCCAGTAGGAATATGCGGAACAGAGTTAGCAATCAGCCCCAGCATTTT CASRNMRNRVSNQPQHF
TRBJ1-1 TRBV29-1 many NA TGCAGCGTTGTATCAGGACTCACTGAAGCTTTCTTT CSVVSGLTEAFF
TRBJ1-2 TRBV11-2 NA NA TGTGCCAGCAGCCACTCCCGCAGTCCCCCCTATGGCTACACCTTC CASSHSRSPPYGYTF
TRBJ1-1 TRBV29-1 many NA TGCAGCGTTGCCAGTTACACTGAAGCTTTCTTT CSVASYTEAFF
TRBJ1-1 TRBV7-6 many NA TGTGCCAGCAGCTTACGGAGTTTCACAGAGTACGGCGACACTGAAGCTTTCTTT CASSLRSFTEYGDTEAFF
TRBJ2-7 TRBV11-2 NA NA TGTGCCAGCAGCTTAACGGGGCAGTACTTC CASSLTGQYF
TRBJ1-2 TRBV6-5 many NA TGTGCCAGCAGCTTAACAGGCGAGAGAGGCTACACCTTC CASSLTGERGYTF
TRBJ1-2 TRBV24-1 NA NA TGTGCTAGAGAGGGGATGGACTATGGCTACACCTTC CAREGMDYGYTF
TRBJ1-1 TRBV7-9 many NA TGTGCCAGCAGCTTATCAGGCTCCGAAGCTTTCTTT CASSLSGSEAFF